The rows below give T cell receptor beta chains drawn from one sample of a study of blood T cell repertoires in COVID-19. The method was immunoSEQ multiplex PCR; TCRdb's version includes in-frame clones alone and lacks a portion of them. Among under 250,000 clones listed, roughly 81% were seen once. The sequenced sample was peripheral blood. All receptors come from a man aged 45-65 years with acute or convalescent COVID-19. CDR3s include the opening cysteine and the closing phenylalanine or tryptophan. The D gene is left open where the match is weak.

D gene	V gene	J gene	CDR3 protein
TRBD1	TRBV28	TRBJ2-2	CASRRREDRGTGELFF
-	TRBV6-5	TRBJ1-4	CASSTTDSNRIF
-	TRBV4-2	TRBJ1-6	CASSQGEVRPLHF
-	TRBV15	TRBJ1-1	CATSRDRSRAEAFF
-	TRBV3-1/TRBV3-2	TRBJ1-5	CASSQDPRVPQHF
-	TRBV5-1	TRBJ2-1	CASSLGGTNEQFF
-	TRBV28	TRBJ1-3	CATLQTGNTIYF
-	TRBV2	TRBJ1-3	CASSENTGGSGNTIYF
TRBD1	TRBV5-5	TRBJ1-4	CASSRDRGGGEKLFF
TRBD2	TRBV6-5	TRBJ2-1	CASSHRSGLAGPQFF
-	TRBV7-8	TRBJ1-5	CASSLAFRGNQPQHF
-	TRBV11-2	TRBJ1-1	CASSFPGQQNTEAFF
-	TRBV6-5	TRBJ1-2	CASSYSRVNYGYTF
TRBD1	TRBV12-5	TRBJ2-1	CASGLAKTGSVINEQFF
-	TRBV9	TRBJ1-1	CASSVEAGHTEAFF
TRBD1	TRBV28	TRBJ2-5	CASSLSTGGTSETQYF
-	TRBV19	TRBJ1-2	CASSMRPNYGYTF
-	TRBV27	TRBJ2-7	CASSGRLGRHYEQYF
TRBD1	TRBV27	TRBJ2-5	CASRGLGQEETQYF
TRBD1	TRBV10-3	TRBJ1-6	CAISPGQANSPLHF
TRBD1	TRBV6-5	TRBJ1-5	CASSYPDRARQPQHF
TRBD2	TRBV10-2	TRBJ2-4	CASSESRAGGKNIQYF
-	TRBV18	TRBJ1-2	CASSPGRLSNYGYTF
-	TRBV7-3	TRBJ1-5	CASSPSYNQPQHF
TRBD1	TRBV2	TRBJ1-5	CASRKGQGEAQPQHF
TRBD1	TRBV4-1	TRBJ1-2	CASSRSGGNYGYTF
-	TRBV30	TRBJ2-3	CAWTLRGGTDTQYF
-	TRBV7-9	TRBJ2-3	CASSLAAGVTDTQYF
-	TRBV7-9	TRBJ1-2	CASSFPGGNYGYTF
TRBD1	TRBV30	TRBJ2-7	CAWRTGGAYEQYF
TRBD1	TRBV7-2	TRBJ2-7	CASSVSGTDPYEQYF
-	TRBV15	TRBJ1-2	CATSDRTLDYGYTF
TRBD1	TRBV30	TRBJ2-5	CAWSLQGVQETQYF
TRBD1	TRBV9	TRBJ2-2	CASSNERGGSKNTGELFF
-	TRBV29-1	TRBJ1-1	CSVEDRGNTEAFF
-	TRBV18	TRBJ2-1	CASSQRAGGNEQFF
-	TRBV5-4	TRBJ2-7	CASGPTGPTYEQYF